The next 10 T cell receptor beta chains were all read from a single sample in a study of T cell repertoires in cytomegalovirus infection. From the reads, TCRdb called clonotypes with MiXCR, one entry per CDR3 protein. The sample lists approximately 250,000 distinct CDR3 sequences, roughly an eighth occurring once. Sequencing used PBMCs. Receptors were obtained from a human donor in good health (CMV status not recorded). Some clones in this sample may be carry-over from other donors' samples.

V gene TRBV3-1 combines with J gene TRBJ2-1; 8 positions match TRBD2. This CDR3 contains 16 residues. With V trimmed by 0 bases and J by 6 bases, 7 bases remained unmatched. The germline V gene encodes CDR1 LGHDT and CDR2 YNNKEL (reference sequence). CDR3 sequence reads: CASSQDRGGRRNEQFF. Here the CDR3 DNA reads TGTGCCAGCAGCCAAGACCGCGGCGGGAGGCGCAATGAGCAGTTCTTC.

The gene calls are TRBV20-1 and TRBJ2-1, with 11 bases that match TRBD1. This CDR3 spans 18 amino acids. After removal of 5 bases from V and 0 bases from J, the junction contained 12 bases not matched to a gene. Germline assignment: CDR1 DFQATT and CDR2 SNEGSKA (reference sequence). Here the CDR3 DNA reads TGCAGTGCTCCAAGGGAGGACAGGGGGCCAAGCTCCTACAATGAGCAGTTCTTC. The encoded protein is CSAPREDRGPSSYNEQFF.

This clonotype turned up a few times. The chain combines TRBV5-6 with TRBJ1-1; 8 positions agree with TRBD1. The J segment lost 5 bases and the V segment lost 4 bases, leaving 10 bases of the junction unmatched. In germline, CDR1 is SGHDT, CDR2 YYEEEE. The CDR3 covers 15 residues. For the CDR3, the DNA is TGTGCCAGCAGCCAGACCGGACAGGGAGGGACTGAAGCTTTCTTT. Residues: CASSQTGQGGTEAFF.

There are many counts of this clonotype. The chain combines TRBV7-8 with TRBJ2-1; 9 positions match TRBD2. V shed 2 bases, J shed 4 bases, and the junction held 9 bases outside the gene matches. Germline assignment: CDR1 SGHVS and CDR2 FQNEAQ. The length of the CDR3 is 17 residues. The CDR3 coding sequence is TGTGCCAGCAGCTTAAGCGCGTTTAGCGGGGGATACAATGAGCAGTTCTTC. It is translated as CASSLSAFSGGYNEQFF. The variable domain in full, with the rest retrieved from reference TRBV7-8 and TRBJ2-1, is GAGVSQSPRYKVAKRGQDVALRCDPISGHVSLFWYQQALGQGPEFLTYFQNEAQLDKSGLPSDRFFAERPEGSVSTLKIQRTQQEDSAVYLCASSLSAFSGGYNEQFFGPGTRLTVL.

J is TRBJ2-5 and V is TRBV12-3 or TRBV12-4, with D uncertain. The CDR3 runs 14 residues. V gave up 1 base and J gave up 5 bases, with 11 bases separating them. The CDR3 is CASSLGNQMETQYF. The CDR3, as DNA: TGTGCCAGCAGTTTAGGCAACCAGATGGAGACCCAGTACTTC.

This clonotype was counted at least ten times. The CDR3 here is CASSAARTGYNEQFF. CDR3 bases: TGTGCCAGCAGCGCCGCTCGGACTGGCTACAATGAGCAGTTCTTC. This chain links TRBV7-3 with TRBJ2-1; possible D gene TRBD2, 5 bases. The germline CDR1 and CDR2 sequences are SGHTA and FQGTGA. The CDR3 runs 15 residues. The V gene lost 5 bases and the J gene lost 3 bases, with 14 bases spanning the gap.

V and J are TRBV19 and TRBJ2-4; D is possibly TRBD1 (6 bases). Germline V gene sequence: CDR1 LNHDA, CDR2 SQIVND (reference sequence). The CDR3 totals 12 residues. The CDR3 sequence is CVSHGQGNIQYF. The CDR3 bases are TGTGTCAGCCACGGGCAGGGGAACATTCAGTACTTC.

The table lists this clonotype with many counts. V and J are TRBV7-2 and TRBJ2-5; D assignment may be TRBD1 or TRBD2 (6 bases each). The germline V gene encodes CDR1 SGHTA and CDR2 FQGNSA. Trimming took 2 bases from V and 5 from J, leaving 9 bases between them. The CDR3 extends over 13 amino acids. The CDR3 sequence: CASSLRGLETQYF. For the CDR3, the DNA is TGTGCCAGCAGCTTACGGGGGCTCGAGACCCAGTACTTC.

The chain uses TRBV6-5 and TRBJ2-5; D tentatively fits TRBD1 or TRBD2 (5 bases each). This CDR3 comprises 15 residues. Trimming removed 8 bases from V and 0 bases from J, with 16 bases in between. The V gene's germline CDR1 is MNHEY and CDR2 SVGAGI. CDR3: CASAGPGRHQETQYF. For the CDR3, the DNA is TGTGCCAGCGCTGGCCCGGGACGGCACCAAGAGACCCAGTACTTC.

CDR3 bases: TGCGCCAGCAGCCGACCGGACGGTTCCTATGGCTACACCTTC. This codes for CASSRPDGSYGYTF. The chain links TRBV5-1 to TRBJ1-2, with D uncertain. The CDR3 is 14 amino acids. V lost 4 bases, J lost 4 bases, and 14 bases lay in between. Germline V gene sequence: CDR1 SGHRS, CDR2 YFSETQ.